The sequence of this TCR beta chain was determined in a study of spatial heterogeneity in lung cancer. Overall study context: Where they were available, follow-up PBMC samples were sequenced, at a median of about 22 months after resection.

Germline V gives CDR1 SGHRS, CDR2 YFSETQ. V was shortened by 5 bases and J by 8 bases, with 13 bases between the two germline ends. The CDR3 totals 13 residues. Time point described: blood at routine non-recurrence follow-up after resection. From tumor, nontumor lung or frozen PBMC, whole RNA was taken unsorted for sequencing. A single record per CDR3 protein comes from TCRdb applying MiXCR to the 5' RACE reads. The sample holds 85,000 to 100,000 distinct CDR3 sequences, just under 20% seen once. The chain couples TRBV5-1 to TRBJ1-4; weak D call: TRBD1 (5 bases). The specimen was PBMCs, collected at follow-up. The source of this sequence is a male donor with early-stage non-small cell lung cancer. In nucleotides, the CDR3 is TGCGCCAGCAGTGAGGACAATGGCGAAAAACTGTTTTTT. This sequence encodes CASSEDNGEKLFF.